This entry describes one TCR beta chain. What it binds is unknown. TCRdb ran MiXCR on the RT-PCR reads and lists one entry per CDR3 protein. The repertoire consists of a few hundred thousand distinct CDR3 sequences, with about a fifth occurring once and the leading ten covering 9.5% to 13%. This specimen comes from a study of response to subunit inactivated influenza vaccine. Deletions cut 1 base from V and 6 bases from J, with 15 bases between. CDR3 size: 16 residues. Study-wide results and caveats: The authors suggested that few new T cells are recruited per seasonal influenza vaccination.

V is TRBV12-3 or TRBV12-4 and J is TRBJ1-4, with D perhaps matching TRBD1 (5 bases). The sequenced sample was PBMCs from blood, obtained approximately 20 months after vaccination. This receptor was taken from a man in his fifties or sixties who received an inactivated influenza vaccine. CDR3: CASSLGWGGGYEKLFF. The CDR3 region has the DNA TGTGCCAGCAGTTTAGGTTGGGGCGGGGGATATGAAAAACTGTTTTTT.